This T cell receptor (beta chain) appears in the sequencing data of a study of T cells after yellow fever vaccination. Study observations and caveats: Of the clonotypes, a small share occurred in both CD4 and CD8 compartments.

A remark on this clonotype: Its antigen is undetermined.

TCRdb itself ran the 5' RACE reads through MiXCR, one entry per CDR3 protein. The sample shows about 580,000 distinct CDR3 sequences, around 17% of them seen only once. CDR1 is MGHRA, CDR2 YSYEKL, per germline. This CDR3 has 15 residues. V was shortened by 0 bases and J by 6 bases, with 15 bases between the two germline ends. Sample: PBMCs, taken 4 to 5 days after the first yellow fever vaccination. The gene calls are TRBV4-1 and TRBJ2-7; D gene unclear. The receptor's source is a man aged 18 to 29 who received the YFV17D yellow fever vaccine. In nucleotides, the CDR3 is TGCGCCAGCAGCCAAGAGGCGAAGGTTCTCAGCGAGCAGTACTTC. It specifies CASSQEAKVLSEQYF.